This T cell receptor (beta chain) was recovered during a study of cytomegalovirus exposure and HLA in healthy donors (TCRdb year 2017). With regard to the full study: An earlier analysis of 587 of the donors reported approximately 280 Gb of sequence data and some 110 million unique TCR beta sequences obtained from about 179 million T cells. An early release covering roughly 640 HLA-typed donors comprised around 300 gigabases of sequencing data and approximately 80 million unique TCR sequences. Among the approximately 420 genotyped donors, approximately 82% belonged to the genetic ancestry cluster associated with self-reported Caucasian donors. The study aimed to test whether cataloging public T cell receptors could reveal signatures of past pathogen exposure. The study used immunosequencing to profile the T cell repertoires of under 700 subjects and linked those repertoires to cytomegalovirus serostatus. In addition to the first cohort of approximately 650 subjects, a separate validation cohort of 130 or so different subjects was used. The study combined high-throughput TCR immunosequencing, statistical association of individual TCRs with disease status, and machine learning to predict cytomegalovirus infection status. A later analysis re-analyzed previously published TCR beta repertoires from roughly 600 donors and added high-resolution HLA genotyping to study TCR occurrence patterns. In the later analysis, no new phenotypic data were used to find candidate immune exposures; instead, reliance was placed on TCR beta sequences and their occurrence across donors. In an earlier analysis of roughly 580 of the donors, high-throughput TCR beta sequencing was used to judge whether each TCR beta V gene segment behaved as functional or pseudogenic. Alongside the repertoire data, information on donor age, sex, ethnicity and CMV serostatus was compiled. In a later genetic analysis, genome-wide SNP genotypes for about three fifths of the roughly 670 donors were used, and that subset was treated as a discovery cohort. All discovery cohort repertoires had been generated on a single sequencing platform. HLA typing included class I and class II loci at four-digit resolution. The number of typed donors differed by locus: about 629-640 for A, B, C, DRB1 and DQB1; roughly 510 for DQA1; 606 for DPA1; and some 450 for DPB1. Roughly five DR-DQ haplotypes were handled as single units for association and clustering because linkage in the cohort was strong. Among about 360 genotyped donors of the cohort, an average of about 240,000 unique TCR beta nucleotide sequences were sequenced per donor, 15% to 20% of them non-productive. Points the paper makes about the study in general: According to a later analysis, most CMV-associated TCR beta chains appeared to be HLA-restricted, and the HLA associations seemed to be driven largely by CMV exposure. A later analysis found that TCR association rates varied across HLA loci, with DRB1 alleles showing the most associated TCRs and HLA-C alleles the fewest. Because counts were too low, seventeen rarely observed V segments, including chromosome 9 orphons, were excluded from the earlier analysis of under 650 of the donors. In an earlier analysis of a few hundred of the donors, most TCR beta V segments were observed in productive rearrangements about 87% or about 30% of the time, broadly matching IMGT annotations. When HLA alleles, especially DR and DQ, strongly co-occurred, attributing TCR associations to individual alleles was difficult. In a later analysis, around 17,000 TCR beta sequences were associated with specific HLA alleles at a false discovery rate of 0.05. In vitro tests confirmed that a few of the cytomegalovirus-associated TCR beta chains recognize cytomegalovirus antigens. In both the original and validation cohorts, the classifier was reported to diagnose cytomegalovirus status with high specificity and sensitivity. A later genetic analysis associated a missense DCLRE1C variant with V-gene and J-gene trimming of TCR beta chains, and an independent cohort replicated the association. The cohort was sequenced for TCR beta chains only, and without alpha or paired-chain data the features that could be detected were limited. Immune exposure information for the cohort was limited to CMV serostatus. Roughly uniform sequencing depth across donors was assumed in presence/absence analyses, although this assumption may not hold. A later genetic analysis reported fewer N-insertions in productive TCRs among donors in an Asian-associated ancestry cluster than the 666-donor mean. A later analysis reported that several top co-occurrence clusters appeared linked to parvovirus B19, influenza, CMV and Epstein-Barr virus. The study gave a list of 150 to 200 TCR beta chains associated with cytomegalovirus. Linkage disequilibrium might explain the correlated functional status among segregating V segments, but an unknown experimental factor could not be excluded. Because some donors lacked HLA typing at each locus, the association tests relied only on the typed subset. A later analysis found that HLA-associated TCR beta chains were more clonally expanded and had lower generation probabilities than equally common non-associated chains. Because the 87-base-pair reads could not distinguish some IMGT-functional V segments, including TRBV6-2 and TRBV6-3, those segments were excluded. Most TCR sequences were seen in very few donors, while some public TCRs were found in many individuals. According to the authors, the approach could potentially be generalized to other disease states and immunological phenotypes. A cluster of highly shared sequence variants was judged likely to represent a technical artifact of the sequencing pipeline. A further reported finding was that TCR beta sequences accurately predicted the HLA-A and HLA-B alleles for most subjects in the first cohort.

In total, 630 or so healthy bone marrow donors made up the cohort. All cohort members were sampled while nominally healthy, although unrecorded immune exposures were likely present. The donor was CMV seronegative and belonged to the group of 352 seronegative cohort members. A peripheral blood sample was provided by each donor, and peripheral blood mononuclear cells were used for TCR beta sequencing. The Qiagen DNeasy Blood Extraction Kit was used to extract genomic DNA from the blood cell samples. The receptor library was made with the immunoSEQ multiplex PCR assay. For the multiplex PCR, a mixture combining 60 forward primers for TCR Vbeta segments and 13 reverse primers for TCR Jbeta segments was used. The CDR3 region of rearranged TCR beta genes was amplified from genomic DNA with a multiplex PCR assay. Amplified TCR beta libraries were sequenced as 87-base-pair reads on the Illumina HiSeq System. On the study's bioinformatics: Across the 700 or so repertoires, a later analysis counted 80 million or so unique TCR beta chains, around 10 million of which were shared by at least two donors. Raw reads were error-corrected and collapsed into unique sequences with a nearest-neighbor algorithm that merged closely related sequences to remove PCR and sequencing errors. To assign V, D and J gene segments, CDR3 sequences were aligned to IMGT reference sequences. For a sequence to be retained, at least a six-nucleotide match to both a V gene segment and a J gene segment was required. Rearrangements were classified as productive when the CDR3 lacked stop codons and remained in frame with V and J, and all other rearrangements were classified as non-productive. CDR3 was defined according to IMGT convention as the region running from the second conserved V-encoded cysteine to the conserved J-encoded phenylalanine. The earlier analysis of a few hundred of the donors excluded any sequence lacking an unambiguous match to a single V gene segment. In an earlier analysis of several hundred of the donors, V segments were called functional above 56.7% productive rearrangements and were called segregating when the between-donor standard deviation exceeded 5%. A statistical classification framework was developed to diagnose cytomegalovirus status using the catalog of TCR beta chain sequences. In a later analysis, TCR nucleotide sequences were compared against IMGT/GENE-DB human TR gene sequences so that V and J genes could be assigned. A later analysis assigned CDR3 sequences and most-parsimonious VDJ recombination scenarios with the TCRdist pipeline. A later analysis defined each TCR beta chain by its CDR3 amino acid sequence plus V-gene family, and excluded reads lacking a unique V-gene family. In a later analysis, 450 to 600 highly shared, low-generation-probability nucleotide sequences were removed to address suspected cross-contamination and a sequencing artifact. A later analysis calculated a clonal expansion index for each public chain from normalized within-repertoire ranks of inferred template counts. In a later analysis, generation probabilities were computed using a VDJ recombination model fitted to out-of-frame rearrangements, and the results were checked against IGoR. A later analysis scored TCR-TCR, TCR-HLA and TCR-CMV co-occurrence with hypergeometric tests, applying a repertoire-size bias correction to TCR pairs. A later analysis estimated false discovery rates by permuting HLA or CMV assignments 20 times. In a later analysis, co-occurring TCRs were grouped using DBSCAN, with TCRdist sequence similarity added in when clustering inside HLA-allele-positive subsets. For co-occurrence clustering, repertoires with fewer than 30,000 or more than 120,000 public chains were excluded, along with 5 or 6 repertoires with anomalous nucleotide sharing. TCRdb took over this immuneACCESS table, retaining in-frame rearrangements with V and J assigned. Such tables are incomplete; in checked studies, under half of the missing clones stem from an unresolved V gene, and the remainder is unexplained. The V and J calls and clone size come from that table; D and trimming were worked out from the DNA. The sample yields 65,000 to 90,000 clones; 82% were counted once. 1.5% to 2% of the sample is in the top ten clones.

This clone appeared a few times. Its antigen is still unknown. No base quality values were provided; no much bigger clone lies one nucleotide off. Including cysteine and phenylalanine, the CDR3 has 14 amino acids. Left in the record is the CDR3 DNA by itself, 42 bases read in frame from the first base. The receptor chain draws on TRBV21-1 and TRBJ2-5; the table's D call, TRBD1, has no DNA check behind it. TRBV21-1 is a pseudogene segment. Sequencing was done on a sample of PBMCs. This sequence was found in a man between 18 and 35 years old in good health and CMV-seronegative. The bases read TGTGCCAGCAGCAAGGGACAGGCACAAGAGACCCAGTACTTC. Translated, it gives CASSKGQAQETQYF.